The T cell receptor (beta chain) described here comes from a study of blood T cell repertoires in COVID-19. Study in general: COVID-19 samples from acute and convalescent phases originated in the United States, Italy and Spain. The cDNA or gDNA used as material had been derived from T cells, B-cell-depleted T cells, or PBMCs.

In the original analysis: The authors estimated nucleated cell counts from reference gene primer amplification. Sequenced by immunoSEQ multiplex PCR; TCRdb stores in-frame clones only, minus some. V, J and clone size are taken as reported in that table, and D and trimming were inferred from the DNA itself. This table has over 150,000 clones, roughly 80% appearing once. Per the germline V gene, CDR1 is SGHTA and CDR2 is FQGNSA. V shed 5 bases and J shed 1 base, with 5 bases lying between them. The CDR3 is made up of 12 amino acids. The sample was peripheral blood. The source of this sequence is a human donor in a cohort sampled during active COVID-19. The chain recombines TRBV7-2 with TRBJ1-2; D gene uncertain. In DNA form, the CDR3 reads TGTGCCAGCAGCCCCAGTAACTATGGCTACACCTTC. It yields the protein CASSPSNYGYTF.